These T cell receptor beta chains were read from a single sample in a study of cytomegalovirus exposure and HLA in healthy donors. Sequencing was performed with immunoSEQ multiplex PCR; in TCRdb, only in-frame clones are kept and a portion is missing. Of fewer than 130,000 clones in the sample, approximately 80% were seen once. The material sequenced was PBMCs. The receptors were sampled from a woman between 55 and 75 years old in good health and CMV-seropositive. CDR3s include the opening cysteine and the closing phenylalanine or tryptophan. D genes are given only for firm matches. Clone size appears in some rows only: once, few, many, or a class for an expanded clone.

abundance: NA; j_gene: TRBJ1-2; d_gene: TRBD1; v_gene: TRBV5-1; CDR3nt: TGCGCCAGCAGCCCGCGGACAGGGGCTAACTATGGCTACACCTTC; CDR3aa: CASSPRTGANYGYTF
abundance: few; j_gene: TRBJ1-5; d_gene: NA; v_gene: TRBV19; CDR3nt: TGTGCCAGTAGTCGGGACACACATAGCAATCAGCCCCAGCATTTT; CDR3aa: CASSRDTHSNQPQHF
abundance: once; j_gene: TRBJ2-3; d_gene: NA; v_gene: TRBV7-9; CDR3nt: TGTGCCAGCAGCTTGTGGCGGGACTCTAGCACAGATACGCAGTATTTT; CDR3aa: CASSLWRDSSTDTQYF
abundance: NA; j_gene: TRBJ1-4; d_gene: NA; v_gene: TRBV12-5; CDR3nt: TGTGCTAGTGGTTCGAAATTGGGGGGGCAGGCTAATGAAAAACTGTTTTTT; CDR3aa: CASGSKLGGQANEKLFF
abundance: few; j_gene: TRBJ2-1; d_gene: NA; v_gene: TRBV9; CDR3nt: TGTGCCAGCAGCCCAAGGGGCTCCTACAATGAGCAGTTCTTC; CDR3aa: CASSPRGSYNEQFF
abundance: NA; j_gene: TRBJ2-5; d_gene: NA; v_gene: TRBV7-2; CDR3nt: TGTGCCAGCAGCCGCCGGACAGCGGACCAAGAGACCCAGTACTTC; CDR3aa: CASSRRTADQETQYF
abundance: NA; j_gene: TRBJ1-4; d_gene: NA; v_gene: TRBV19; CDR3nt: TGTGCCAGTAGTCTCAGGGAAGGAATGGGCAATGAAAAACTGTTTTTT; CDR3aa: CASSLREGMGNEKLFF
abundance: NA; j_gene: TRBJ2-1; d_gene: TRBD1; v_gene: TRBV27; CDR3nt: TGTGCCAGCAGTTCGGGACAGGGGGGTGAGCAGTTCTTC; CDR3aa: CASSSGQGGEQFF
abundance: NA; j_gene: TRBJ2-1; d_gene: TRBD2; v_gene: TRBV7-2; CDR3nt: TGTGCCAGCAGCTTAACCCTAGCGGCTGCCTACAATGAGCAGTTCTTC; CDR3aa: CASSLTLAAAYNEQFF
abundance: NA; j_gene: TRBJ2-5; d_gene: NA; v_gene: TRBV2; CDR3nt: TGTGCCAGCAGTGAAGCGGACAGCTGGTACCAAGAGACCCAGTACTTC; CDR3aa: CASSEADSWYQETQYF
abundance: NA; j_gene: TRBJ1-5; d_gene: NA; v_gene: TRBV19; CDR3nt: TGTGCCAGTAGCCCCCCCGGGAGAGACAATCAGCCCCAGCATTTT; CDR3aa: CASSPPGRDNQPQHF
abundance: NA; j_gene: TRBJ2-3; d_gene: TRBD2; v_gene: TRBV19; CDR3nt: TGTGCCAGCCGAGCACAGCGGGAGACCACAGATACGCAGTATTTT; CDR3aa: CASRAQRETTDTQYF
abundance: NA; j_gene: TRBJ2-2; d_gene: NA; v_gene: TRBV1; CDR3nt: TGCACCAGCAGCCAAGGTCGGGCAGGGGCGGAATCCGGGGAGCTGTTTTTT; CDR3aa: CTSSQGRAGAESGELFF
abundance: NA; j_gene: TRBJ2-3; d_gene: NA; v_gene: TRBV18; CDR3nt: TGTGCCAGCTCAGCGGGGACGGAAGATACGCAGTATTTT; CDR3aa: CASSAGTEDTQYF
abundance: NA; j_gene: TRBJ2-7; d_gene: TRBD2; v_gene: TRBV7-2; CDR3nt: TGTGCCAGCAGCTTAGGGTCGACTAGCGGGAGGCCCTTCTACGAGCAGTACTTC; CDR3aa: CASSLGSTSGRPFYEQYF
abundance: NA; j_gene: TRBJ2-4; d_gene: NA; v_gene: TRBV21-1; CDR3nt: TGTGCCAGCAGCACCCTCGTAGACAGCCAAGAGAGGAACATTCAGTACTTC; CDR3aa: CASSTLVDSQERNIQYF
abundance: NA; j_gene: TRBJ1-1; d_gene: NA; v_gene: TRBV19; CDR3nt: TGTGCCAGTACCCTACGGCCGGGGGGCCGGAACACTGAAGCTTTCTTT; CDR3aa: CASTLRPGGRNTEAFF
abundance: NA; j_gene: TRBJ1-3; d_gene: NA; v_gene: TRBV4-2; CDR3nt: TGTGCCAGCAGCCAACCGACTCCCTCTGGAAACACCATATATTTT; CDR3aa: CASSQPTPSGNTIYF
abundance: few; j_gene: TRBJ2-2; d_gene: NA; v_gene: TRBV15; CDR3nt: TGTGCCACCAGCAGAGCGGAGGAGAACACCGGGGAGCTGTTTTTT; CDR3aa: CATSRAEENTGELFF
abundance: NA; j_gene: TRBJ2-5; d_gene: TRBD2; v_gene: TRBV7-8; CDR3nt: TGTGCCAGCAGCCCGGAACCGGGACTAGTGGTACAAGAGACCCAGTACTTC; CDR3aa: CASSPEPGLVVQETQYF
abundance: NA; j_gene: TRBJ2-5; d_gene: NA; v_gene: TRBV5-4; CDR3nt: TGTGCCAGCAGCGACCACAGGGTAGGGGAGCAGTACTTC; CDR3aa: CASSDHRVGEQYF
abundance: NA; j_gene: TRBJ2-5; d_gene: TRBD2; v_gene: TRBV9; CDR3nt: TGTGCCAGCAGCCCCAGGTGGGGGGGAGAGACCCAGTACTTC; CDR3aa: CASSPRWGGETQYF
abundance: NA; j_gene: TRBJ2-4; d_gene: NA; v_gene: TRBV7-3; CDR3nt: TGTGCCAGCAGCTTACCTAAACTAGCCAAAAACATTCAGTACTTC; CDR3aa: CASSLPKLAKNIQYF
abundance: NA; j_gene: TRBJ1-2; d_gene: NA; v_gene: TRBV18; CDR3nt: TGTGCCAGCTCACCACGTCCCCCTACAAATGCGAGGGACTATGGCTACACCTTC; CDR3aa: CASSPRPPTNARDYGYTF
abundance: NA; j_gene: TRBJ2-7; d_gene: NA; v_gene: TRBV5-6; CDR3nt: TGTGCCAGCAGCGGCCAGATTGGGCCATTCTACGGGCAGTACTTC; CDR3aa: CASSGQIGPFYGQYF
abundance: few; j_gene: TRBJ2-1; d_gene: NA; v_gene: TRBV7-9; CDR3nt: TGTGCCAGCAGCCAGGGACTCTCGTACAATGAGCAGTTCTTC; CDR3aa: CASSQGLSYNEQFF
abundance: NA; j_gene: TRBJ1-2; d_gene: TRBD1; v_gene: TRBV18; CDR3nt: TGTGCCAGCTCCACAGGACAGGACTATGGCTACACCTTC; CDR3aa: CASSTGQDYGYTF
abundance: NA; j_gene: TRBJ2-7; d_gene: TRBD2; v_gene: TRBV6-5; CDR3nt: TGTGCCAGCAGCCCTATAGCGGGAGTCCCCTACGAGCAGTACTTC; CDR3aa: CASSPIAGVPYEQYF
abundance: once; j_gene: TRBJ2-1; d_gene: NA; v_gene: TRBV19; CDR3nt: TGTGCCAGTAGGGACGGGAGTAAGTACAATGAGCAGTTCTTC; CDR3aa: CASRDGSKYNEQFF
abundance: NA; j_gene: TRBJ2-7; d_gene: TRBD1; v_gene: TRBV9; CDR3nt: TGTGCCAGCAGCGTAACTGACAGGGGAGAACACTTC; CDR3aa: CASSVTDRGEHF
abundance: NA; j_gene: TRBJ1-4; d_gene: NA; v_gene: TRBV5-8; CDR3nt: TGTGCCAGCAGCGGAGGGACGGGGCGAGGAAGTGAAAAACTGTTTTTT; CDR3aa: CASSGGTGRGSEKLFF
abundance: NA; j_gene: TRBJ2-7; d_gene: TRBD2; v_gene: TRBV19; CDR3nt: TGTGCCAGTACTTCGCGGGAGGGCACCTACGAGCAGTACTTC; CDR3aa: CASTSREGTYEQYF
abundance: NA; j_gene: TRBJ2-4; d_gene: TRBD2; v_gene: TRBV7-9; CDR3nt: TGTGCCAGCAGCTTAGACCCGGGCGGGAGGGTTGGCAAAAACATTCAGTACTTC; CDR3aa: CASSLDPGGRVGKNIQYF
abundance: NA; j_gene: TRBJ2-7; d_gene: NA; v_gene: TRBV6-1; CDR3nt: TGTGCCAGCAACCGCGGACAGAATTACGAGCAGTACTTC; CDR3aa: CASNRGQNYEQYF
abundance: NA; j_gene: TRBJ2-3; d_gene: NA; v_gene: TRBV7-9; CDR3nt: TGTGCCAGCAGCTTAGGACCGGGTATAGATACGCAGTATTTT; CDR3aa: CASSLGPGIDTQYF
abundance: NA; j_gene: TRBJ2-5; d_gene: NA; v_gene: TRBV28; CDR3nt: TGTGCCAGCAGTGTACAAGAGACCCAGTACTTC; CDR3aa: CASSVQETQYF
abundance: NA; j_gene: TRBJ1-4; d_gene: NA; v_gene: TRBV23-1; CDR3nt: TGCGCCAGCAGCGACTTTCTGCAGCCAGCAACTAATGAAAAACTGTTTTTT; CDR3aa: CASSDFLQPATNEKLFF
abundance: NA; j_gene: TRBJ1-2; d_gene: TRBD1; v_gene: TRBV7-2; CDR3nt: TGTGCCAGCAGCCCCGGGACAGGGAGCTATGGCTACACCTTC; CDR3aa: CASSPGTGSYGYTF
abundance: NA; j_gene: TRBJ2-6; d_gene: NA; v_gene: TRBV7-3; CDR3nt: TGTGCCAGCAGCCTATCAGGATCTGGGGCCAACGTCCTGACTTTC; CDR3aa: CASSLSGSGANVLTF
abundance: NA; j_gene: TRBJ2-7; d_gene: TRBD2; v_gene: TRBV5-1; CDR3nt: TGCGCCAGCAGCTCGGGACTAGCGGGAGGGCCTCGCGAGCAGTACTTC; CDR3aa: CASSSGLAGGPREQYF
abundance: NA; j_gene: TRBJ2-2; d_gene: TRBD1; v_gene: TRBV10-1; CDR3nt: TGCGCCAGCAGTGACGAGACAGGGGGCACCGGGGAGCTGTTTTTT; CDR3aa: CASSDETGGTGELFF
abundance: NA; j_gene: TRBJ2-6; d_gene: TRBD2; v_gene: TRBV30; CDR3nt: TGTGCCTGGAGTGTATGGACTAGCTCGACTGGGGCCAACGTCCTGACTTTC; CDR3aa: CAWSVWTSSTGANVLTF
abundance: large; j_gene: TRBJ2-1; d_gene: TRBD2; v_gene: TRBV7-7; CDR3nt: TGTGCCAGCAGCTCCGGACTAGCGGCGTTTAATGAGCAGTTCTTC; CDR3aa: CASSSGLAAFNEQFF
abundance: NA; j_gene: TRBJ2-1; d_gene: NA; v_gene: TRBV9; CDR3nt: TGTGCCAGCAGCGTATTTAGCGGAGCCTACAATGAGCAGTTCTTC; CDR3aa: CASSVFSGAYNEQFF
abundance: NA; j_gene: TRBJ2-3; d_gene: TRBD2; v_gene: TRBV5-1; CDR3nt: TGCGCCAGCAGCCCTAGCGGGAGTCCGACAGATACGCAGTATTTT; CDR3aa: CASSPSGSPTDTQYF
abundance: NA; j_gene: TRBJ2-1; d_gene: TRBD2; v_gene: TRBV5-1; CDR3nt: TGCGCCAGCAGCCCATCTAGCGGGCCCTACAATGAGCAGTTCTTC; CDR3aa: CASSPSSGPYNEQFF
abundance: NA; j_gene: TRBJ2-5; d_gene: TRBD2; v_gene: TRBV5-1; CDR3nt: TGCGCCAGCAGCTTCCCGAGCGGGAGGGCCAGGGAGACCCAGTACTTC; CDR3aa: CASSFPSGRARETQYF